What follows describes a single T cell receptor (beta chain). No antigen is known for it. Control samples came 1 year after myeloablative marrow transplants with methotrexate plus calcineurin inhibitor. This entry is derived from a study of T cells after posttransplantation cyclophosphamide. Study results and limitations: Later post-transplant blood repertoires were often dominated by donor CD8+ memory clones.

CDR1 and CDR2 (germline): SGHRS, YFSETQ. The V end lost 4 bases, the J end lost 4 bases, and 15 bases lay between the germline ends. The CDR3 has 15 amino acids. Produced via immunoSEQ multiplex PCR; TCRdb's table is partial and in-frame only. The sample records over 15,000 clones, 75% to 90% being singletons. The genes are TRBV5-1 and TRBJ2-1; TRBD1 is a possible D gene (6 bases). Sequences were derived from PBMCs, sampled after allogeneic stem cell transplant with calcineurin inhibitor and methotrexate. This TCR derives from a female patient aged 18-30 years who received an allogeneic stem cell transplant from an unrelated donor, was CMV-positive, and had acute and chronic GVHD. Part of the T cells may come from the graft donor. CDR3 nucleotides: TGCGCCAGCAGCCCAAGGGGGAATCAATACAATGAGCAGTTCTTC. Protein product: CASSPRGNQYNEQFF.